The clone carrying this T cell receptor (beta chain) has more than one count but fewer than ten. These data originate in a study of blood T cells in healthy people across ages. Germline CDR1 DFQATT, CDR2 SNEGSKA (reference sequence). This CDR3 has 14 amino acids. Losses at the gene ends were 5 bases for V and 11 bases for J; bases not matched to a gene: 14. Then a second PCR, running roughly 7 to 11 cycles, was carried out with a sample-barcoded 5' primer and a J-beta primer mix. TCRdb recomputed calls from the 5' RACE reads with MiXCR, one row per CDR3 protein. This sample yields around 1,600,000 distinct CDR3 sequences, of which approximately 39% are seen a single time; about 4% belongs to the top ten.

Sample: blood. This sequence was found in a woman aged 18 to 35 in good health. The J gene is TRBJ2-5, the V gene TRBV20-1, with 10 bases identical to TRBD1. The CDR3 here is CSAQTGTGEREQYF. CDR3 nucleotides: TGCAGTGCTCAGACCGGGACAGGGGAAAGGGAGCAGTACTTC.